This T cell receptor (beta chain) came from a study of blood T cell repertoires in COVID-19. About the research overall: The origin of the acute and convalescent COVID-19 samples was the United States, Italy and Spain.

This clone showed up just a few times. The ends were cut back, 3 bases at V and 2 bases at J, with 11 bases in the middle. CDR1 and CDR2 (germline): SNHLY, FYNNEI. The CDR3 consists of 14 residues. Repertoires were generated with immunoSEQ multiplex PCR, while TCRdb's copy carries only in-frame clones and drops some. The top ten hold roughly 1.3% of the sample, which has around 280,000 clones, around 86% seen once. The chain links TRBV2 to TRBJ2-7; D not certain. The specimen was peripheral blood. The TCR was taken from a man aged 65-85 years with acute or convalescent COVID-19. The CDR3 bases are TGTGCCAGCAGTGATCTTGCGGAAACCTACGAGCAGTACTTC. It codes for CASSDLAETYEQYF.